This T cell receptor beta chain was recorded in a study of regulatory T cells in long-lasting Graves disease (dated by TCRdb to about 2021). Concerning the study at large: To count as having persistent Graves' disease, a patient had to have received antithyroid drug treatment for over 5 years with TSH receptor autoantibodies remaining persistently positive. Peripheral blood TCR sequencing and RNA sequencing compared persistent Graves' disease patients with newly diagnosed Graves' disease patients. The study took place in China and was registered as a clinical trial. TCR sequencing covered some 13 persistent and roughly 20 newly diagnosed Graves' disease patients, some 35 samples in total. On average, persistent Graves' disease patients in the clinical cohort had been on antithyroid drugs for around 9.5 years. Study-wide findings and limitations: Sequencing and analysis were restricted to the TCR beta chain. Persistent patients shared more public clonotypes among themselves (2,741) than newly diagnosed patients did (over 900). The study examined only peripheral blood because the primary lesion, thyroid tissue, could not be accessed. As a limitation, the authors acknowledged that the small sample size may reduce accuracy. Compared with newly diagnosed patients, patients with persistent Graves' disease had lower TCR Shannon entropy and fewer highly expanded clones, which suggests clonal expansion.

Library generation was performed with multiplex PCR. Sequencer: Illumina HiSeq 4000. To build TCR beta libraries, CDR3 regions were amplified by Arm-PCR using iRepertoire HTBI primers. Before sequencing, the PCR products went through gel purification. In the authors' own workflow: A total of fewer than 65 TRBV and more than twelve TRBJ segments were identified across samples and were used for gene usage analysis of CDR3 amino acid clonotypes. COPE and FqMerger were used to merge the filtered high-quality paired reads into contigs. BLAST was used to align contigs to IMGT TRBV, TRBD and TRBJ reference genes, with CDR3 defined following IMGT. Any clonotype with a frequency above 0.1% was counted as a highly expanded clone. Shannon entropy was used to measure repertoire diversity, and the Gini coefficient was used to measure V-J evenness. A clonotype was considered public if more than one individual shared it. Clones were called with MiXCR by TCRdb after fastp trimmed the public reads at Q25, and only in-frame beta chains were retained. CDR3 protein sequences are deduplicated, and each keeps its most common genes and DNA. These V and J calls derive from TCRdb rather than the authors' analysis. In this sample the table shows roughly 500,000 distinct CDR3 sequences, roughly 22% of which occur a single time. The ten top clones hold about 12% of the sample.

The meaning of the sample's time point label: persistent/refractory GD, antithyroid drugs over 5 years with positive TRAb. For both TCR sequencing and RNA sequencing, RNA was extracted from PBMCs in TRIzol. The diagnosis of Graves' disease followed American Thyroid Association guidelines. Patients were recruited from an endocrinology department in Xi'an, China. Each patient gave around 9.2 milliliters of peripheral blood, collected in an EDTA anticoagulant tube. PBMCs were isolated by Ficoll Paque Plus density gradient separation without further T cell sorting. An Agilent 2100 Bioanalyzer and agarose gel were used to check RNA quality, while a NanoDrop 2000 measured RNA concentration. This clonotype has more than one count but fewer than ten. Its recognized antigen is unknown. There are no base qualities to consult, and no much larger clone falls within one base. The sample was peripheral blood mononuclear cells (PBMCs), taken when the disease was refractory, from a patient treated with antithyroid drugs. The sequence derives from a female donor with Graves disease.

The CDR3 region: CASSPIRGWTEAFF. The DNA sequence reads TGTGCCAGCAGCCCAATCAGGGGATGGACTGAAGCTTTCTTT. The sequence is built from TRBV7-8 and TRBJ1-1; a weak D assignment points to TRBD1 (6 bases agree). V loses 5 bases of germline sequence and J loses 5 bases, and the interval between the two ends is 15 bases. The germline V gene yields SGHVS for CDR1 and FQNEAQ for CDR2. Measured from the cysteine to the phenylalanine, the CDR3 is 14 residues long. Only the CDR3 DNA stays, 42 bases, in frame from base 1.